The 12 T cell receptor beta chains presented below share a single source sample, sequenced in a study of cytomegalovirus exposure and HLA in healthy donors. PCR involved 60 Vbeta and 13 Jbeta primers. Using immunoSEQ multiplex PCR, the repertoire was profiled, and TCRdb retains in-frame clones only, with some absent. The sample shows roughly 150,000 clones, 75% to 90% of them seen only once. Sequences were obtained from PBMCs. The source of these receptors is a female donor in good health and CMV-seronegative.

V and J are TRBV4-1 and TRBJ2-7; 7 bases map to TRBD1. The CDR3 is made up of 13 amino acids. Germline CDR1 is MGHRA and CDR2 is YSYEKL. J lost 4 bases, V lost 4 bases, and 4 bases had no gene match. CDR3 sequence (DNA): TGCGCCAGCAGCCGGGACAGCCTGTACGAGCAGTACTTC. As protein: CASSRDSLYEQYF.

The V gene is TRBV27, the J gene TRBJ2-7; weak D call: TRBD1 (6 bases). The germline V gene has CDR1 MNHEY and CDR2 SMNVEV (reference sequence). Deletions cut 6 bases from V and 0 bases from J, with 12 bases between. The CDR3 covers 14 residues. CDR3 sequence reads: CASRDSWSSYEQYF. DNA for the CDR3: TGTGCCAGCAGGGACAGCTGGAGCTCCTACGAGCAGTACTTC.

This sequence joins TRBV13 and TRBJ2-7, with 7 bases that match TRBD1. CDR1 is PRHDT and CDR2 is FYEKMQ in the germline V gene (reference sequence). Trimming removed 5 bases from V and 2 bases from J; junction bases left unmatched: 6. The CDR3 has 14 residues. The CDR3 sequence: CASSPGQRTYEQYF. The CDR3 DNA sequence: TGTGCCAGCAGCCCGGGACAGAGAACCTACGAGCAGTACTTC.

This clone was observed once. V and J are TRBV27 and TRBJ2-5; TRBD2 matches 8 bases. Trimming took 0 bases from V and 5 from J; bases not matched to a gene: 5. Germline V CDR1 and CDR2: MNHEY, SMNVEV (reference sequence). CDR3 length equals 15 residues. The CDR3 protein is CASSLSAGVGETQYF. The CDR3 nucleotides read TGTGCCAGCAGTTTATCAGCGGGAGTGGGGGAGACCCAGTACTTC.

This sequence joins TRBV2 and TRBJ2-7, with 7 bases matching TRBD1. CDR3 size: 12 residues. The germline V gene has CDR1 SNHLY and CDR2 FYNNEI. The ends lost 7 bases at V and 3 bases at J; junction bases unmatched: 3. The CDR3 region is CASNRGYYEQYF. The CDR3 region has the DNA TGTGCCAGCAACAGGGGATACTACGAGCAGTACTTC.

The gene calls are TRBV7-7 and TRBJ2-5; 7 bases are shared with TRBD1. V was clipped by 5 bases and J by 1 base; unmatched bases: 10. The CDR3 runs 16 residues. CDR1 is SSHAT and CDR2 is FNYEAQ in the germline V gene (reference sequence). The CDR3 DNA is TGTGCCAGCAGCCGGTACAGGGGCAACCTCCAAGAGACCCAGTACTTC. Translation gives CASSRYRGNLQETQYF.

The V gene is TRBV27, the J gene TRBJ2-3; 9 bases are a match to TRBD2. Germline trimming cut 0 bases from V and 4 bases from J; bases unmatched to any gene: 11. The CDR3 sequence is 18 residues long. Germline V gene sequence: CDR1 MNHEY, CDR2 SMNVEV (reference sequence). In DNA form, the CDR3 reads TGTGCCAGCAGTTTATCGATTACGGCTAGCGGGAAAGCAGATACGCAGTATTTT. Its translation: CASSLSITASGKADTQYF.

The rearrangement uses TRBV14 and TRBJ2-5; D is unresolved. The CDR3 loop spans 14 amino acids. Germline V gene data show CDR1 as SGHDN and CDR2 as FVKESK. The germline V and J ends were trimmed by 1 base and 5 bases, with 11 bases remaining between them. For the CDR3, the DNA is TGTGCCAGCAGCCAAGCCCGGTGGCGGGAGACCCAGTACTTC. Its protein product is CASSQARWRETQYF.

The chain combines TRBV19 with TRBJ2-7, with D maybe TRBD1 (5 bases). Germline CDR1 LNHDA, CDR2 SQIVND (reference sequence). There are 15 residues in the CDR3. V was cut by 3 bases and J by 3 bases, with 15 bases left in between. CDR3 DNA: TGTGCCAGTAGTATTATTGGGGCAGGATACTACGAGCAGTACTTC. It yields the protein CASSIIGAGYYEQYF.

The CDR3: CASSMTSGSYNEQFF. CDR3 DNA sequence: TGTGCCAGTAGTATGACTAGCGGGAGTTACAATGAGCAGTTCTTC. The chain carries TRBV19 and TRBJ2-1, with 12 positions matching TRBD2. With 3 bases clipped from V and 4 bases from J, the junction kept 1 base outside the gene matches. This CDR3 is built from 15 residues. From germline, CDR1 is LNHDA and CDR2 SQIVND (reference sequence). The entire variable domain, with the rest obtained from reference TRBV19 and TRBJ2-1, is as follows: DGGITQSPKYLFRKEGQNVTLSCEQNLNHDAMYWYRQDPGQGLRLIYYSQIVNDFQKGDIAEGYSVSREKKESFPLTVTSAQKNPTAFYLCASSMTSGSYNEQFFGPGTRLTVL.

The chain employs TRBV6-5 and TRBJ2-5; weak D call: TRBD1 (6 bases). V was shortened by 6 bases and J by 3 bases, with 11 bases between the two germline ends. Germline values: CDR1 MNHEY, CDR2 SVGAGI. This CDR3 region has 13 residues. CDR3 coding DNA: TGTGCCAGCAGGTTGACAGGAGAAGAGACCCAGTACTTC. It codes for CASRLTGEETQYF.

The rearrangement links TRBV2 to TRBJ2-2; D gene ambiguous. The CDR3 is made up of 14 amino acids. V was cut by 3 bases and J by 5 bases, with 10 bases left in between. Germline V gene sequence: CDR1 SNHLY, CDR2 FYNNEI. The CDR3 DNA reads as TGTGCCAGCAGTGAGCTAGTTCATACCGGGGAGCTGTTTTTT. Its translation is CASSELVHTGELFF.